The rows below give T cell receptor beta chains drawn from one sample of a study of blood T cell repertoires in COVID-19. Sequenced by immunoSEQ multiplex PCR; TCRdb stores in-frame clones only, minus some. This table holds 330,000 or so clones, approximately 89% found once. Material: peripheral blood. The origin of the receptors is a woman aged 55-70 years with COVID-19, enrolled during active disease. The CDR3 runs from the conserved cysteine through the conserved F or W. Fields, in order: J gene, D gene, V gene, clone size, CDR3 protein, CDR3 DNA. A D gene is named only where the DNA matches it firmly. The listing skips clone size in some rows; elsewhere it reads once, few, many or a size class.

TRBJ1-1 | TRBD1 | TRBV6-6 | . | CASSSTGTANTEAFF | TGTGCCAGCAGTTCCACCGGGACAGCGAACACTGAAGCTTTCTTT
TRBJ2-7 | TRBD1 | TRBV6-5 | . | CASSPNRQGVREQYF | TGTGCCAGCAGCCCCAATCGACAGGGGGTTCGCGAGCAGTACTTC
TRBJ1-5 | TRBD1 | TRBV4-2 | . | CASSPGQGSVSQPQHF | TGTGCCAGCAGCCCGGGACAGGGATCGGTCTCTCAGCCCCAGCATTTT
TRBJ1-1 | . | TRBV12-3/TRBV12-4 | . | CAITGRGNTEAFF | TGTGCCATCACAGGGAGAGGCAACACTGAAGCTTTCTTT
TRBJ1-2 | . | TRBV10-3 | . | CAISGGTAYGYTF | TGTGCCATCAGTGGCGGGACGGCCTATGGCTACACCTTC
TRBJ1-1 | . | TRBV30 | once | CAWRGVQGIGTEAFF | TGTGCCTGGAGGGGGGTACAGGGAATCGGCACTGAAGCTTTCTTT
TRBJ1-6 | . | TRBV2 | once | CASSPSPTGSNSPLHF | TGTGCCAGCAGTCCTAGCCCTACGGGGAGTAATTCACCCCTCCACTTT
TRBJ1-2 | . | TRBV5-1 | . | CASSIQGDGYTF | TGCGCCAGCAGCATACAGGGAGACGGCTACACCTTC
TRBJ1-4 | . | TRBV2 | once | CASSRDGGGEKLFF | TGTGCCAGCAGCCGTGATGGGGGAGGGGAAAAACTGTTTTTT
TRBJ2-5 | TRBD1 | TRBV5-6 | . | CASSWGDRGQETQYF | TGTGCCAGCAGCTGGGGGGACAGGGGCCAAGAGACCCAGTACTTC
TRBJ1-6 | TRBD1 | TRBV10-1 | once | CASSAGTGGSPLHF | TGCGCCAGCAGTGCCGGGACAGGGGGTTCACCCCTCCACTTT
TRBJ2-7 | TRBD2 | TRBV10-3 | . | CAISESTRGGEQYF | TGTGCCATCAGTGAGTCGACGCGGGGGGGCGAGCAGTACTTC
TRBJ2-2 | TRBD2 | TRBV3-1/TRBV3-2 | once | CASSQFSGGATGELFF | TGTGCCAGCAGCCAATTTAGCGGGGGGGCCACCGGGGAGCTGTTTTTT
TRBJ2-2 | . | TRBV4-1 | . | CASSQYPTGRVGGHANTGELFF | TGCGCCAGCAGCCAGTACCCCACCGGACGCGTGGGTGGACATGCGAACACCGGGGAGCTGTTTTTT
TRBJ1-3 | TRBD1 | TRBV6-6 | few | CASSPGQGMFPSGNTIYF | TGTGCCAGCAGTCCGGGACAGGGCATGTTTCCCTCTGGAAACACCATATATTTT
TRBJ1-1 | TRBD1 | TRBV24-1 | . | CATSESRQGDTEAFF | TGTGCCACCAGTGAAAGCAGACAGGGGGACACTGAAGCTTTCTTT
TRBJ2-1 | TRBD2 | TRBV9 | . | CASSVGLTSVYNEQFF | TGTGCCAGCAGCGTAGGTTTGACTAGCGTCTACAATGAGCAGTTCTTC
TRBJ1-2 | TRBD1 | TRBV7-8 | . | CASSLFGQGDYGYTF | TGTGCCAGCAGCTTATTCGGACAGGGAGACTATGGCTACACCTTC
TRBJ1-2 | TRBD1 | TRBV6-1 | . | CASSERTGHNYGYTF | TGTGCCAGCAGTGAAAGGACAGGGCATAACTATGGCTACACCTTC
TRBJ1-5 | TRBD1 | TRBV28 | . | CASSPLDRGSNQPQHF | TGTGCCAGCAGCCCGTTGGACAGGGGTAGCAATCAGCCCCAGCATTTT
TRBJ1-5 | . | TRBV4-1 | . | CASSQDHTYHQPQHF | TGCGCCAGCAGCCAAGATCACACATATCATCAGCCCCAGCATTTT
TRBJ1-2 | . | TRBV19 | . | CASSPGSNYGYTF | TGTGCCAGTAGCCCCGGGAGTAACTATGGCTACACCTTC
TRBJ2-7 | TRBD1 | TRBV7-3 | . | CASSLTQGAREQYF | TGTGCCAGCAGCTTAACTCAGGGGGCGCGGGAGCAGTACTTC
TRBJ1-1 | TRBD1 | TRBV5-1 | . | CASSGTVMNTEAFF | TGCGCCAGCAGCGGGACAGTTATGAACACTGAAGCTTTCTTT
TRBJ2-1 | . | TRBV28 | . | CASTRTTVKNEQFF | TGTGCCAGCACGAGAACCACGGTTAAAAATGAGCAGTTCTTC
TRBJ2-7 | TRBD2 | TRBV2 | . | CASRPTSGGAQEQYF | TGTGCCAGCAGACCCACTAGCGGGGGGGCCCAGGAGCAGTACTTC
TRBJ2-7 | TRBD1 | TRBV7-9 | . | CASSLDRAYEQYF | TGTGCCAGCAGTCTTGACAGGGCCTACGAGCAGTACTTC
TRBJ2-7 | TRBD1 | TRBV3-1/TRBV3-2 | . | CASSQRPTGAGDEQYF | TGTGCCAGCAGCCAACGACCGACAGGGGCGGGCGACGAGCAGTACTTC
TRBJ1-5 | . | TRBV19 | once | CASSIGAGMNQPQHF | TGTGCCAGTAGTATAGGGGCAGGGATGAATCAGCCCCAGCATTTT
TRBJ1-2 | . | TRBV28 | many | CASSFISEEAAYTF | TGTGCCAGCAGTTTTATCTCAGAGGAAGCGGCCTACACCTTC
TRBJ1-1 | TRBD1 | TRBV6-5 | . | CASSPRLDRVPEAFF | TGTGCCAGCAGCCCCCGACTCGACAGGGTCCCTGAAGCTTTCTTT
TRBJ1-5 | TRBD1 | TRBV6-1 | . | CASSEATGTGDQPQHF | TGTGCCAGCAGTGAAGCGACGGGGACAGGGGACCAGCCCCAGCATTTT
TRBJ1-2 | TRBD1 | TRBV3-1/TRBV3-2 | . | CASSPRQGNGYTF | TGTGCCAGCAGCCCGCGACAGGGCAATGGCTACACCTTC
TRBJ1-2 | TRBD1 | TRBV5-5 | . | CASSLRTGGGYTF | TGTGCCAGCAGCTTGCGCACAGGGGGGGGCTACACCTTC
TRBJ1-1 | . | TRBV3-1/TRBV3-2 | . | CASSQDRTVNTEAFF | TGTGCCAGCAGCCAAGATAGGACAGTGAACACTGAAGCTTTCTTT